These T cell receptor beta chains were read from a single sample in a study of T-cell memory formation after mild COVID-19. TCRdb passed the 5' RACE reads through MiXCR, listing each CDR3 protein once. The top ten hold approximately 22% of the sample, which has 300,000 to 400,000 distinct CDR3 sequences, about an eighth seen once. Sequenced material: PBMCs or a T cell subset sorted from them (not recorded which). The receptor source for this set is a man between 18 and 35 years old who had mild COVID-19 (a few samples of this study predate the infection). Cell type and time point are not known. Both conserved end residues are part of each CDR3. The order of the fields is V gene, D gene, CDR3 protein. A D gene is named only where the DNA matches it firmly.

V gene: TRBV24-1
D gene: TRBD1
CDR3 protein: CATSDRTGATDTQYF

V gene: TRBV3-1
D gene: TRBD1
CDR3 protein: CASSLTHRGREKLFF

V gene: TRBV7-8
D gene: TRBD2
CDR3 protein: CASSSGLAGDPYNEQFF

V gene: TRBV15
D gene: NA
CDR3 protein: CATSRDPLATNSPLHF

V gene: TRBV7-2
D gene: TRBD1
CDR3 protein: CASSLVYRGAEQFF

V gene: TRBV7-9
D gene: TRBD1
CDR3 protein: CASSWGQEQETQYF

V gene: TRBV11-2
D gene: NA
CDR3 protein: CASSLDLADIQYF

V gene: TRBV6-6
D gene: NA
CDR3 protein: CASSYGGPLTYNEQFF

V gene: TRBV12-3/TRBV12-4
D gene: NA
CDR3 protein: CASSFSREYLVITDTQYF

V gene: TRBV30
D gene: TRBD1
CDR3 protein: CAWSLQGNSPLHF

V gene: TRBV6-5
D gene: NA
CDR3 protein: CASRETEEAFF

V gene: TRBV5-4
D gene: NA
CDR3 protein: CASSLEGTGTGELFF

V gene: TRBV7-7
D gene: TRBD1
CDR3 protein: CASSSSGGNEQFF

V gene: TRBV4-1
D gene: NA
CDR3 protein: CASSPVNRGGKNIQYF

V gene: TRBV5-1
D gene: TRBD1
CDR3 protein: CASSGGTGAYNEQFF

V gene: TRBV3-1
D gene: TRBD1
CDR3 protein: CASSRGQGNFQPQHF

V gene: TRBV7-2
D gene: NA
CDR3 protein: CASSVPWDTQYF

V gene: TRBV7-2
D gene: NA
CDR3 protein: CASSRLQGSGELFF

V gene: TRBV12-3/TRBV12-4
D gene: NA
CDR3 protein: CASSIAPSREQFF

V gene: TRBV7-9
D gene: TRBD1
CDR3 protein: CASSTDRGDQPQHF

V gene: TRBV4-2
D gene: TRBD1
CDR3 protein: CASSHGPGQGTHYGYTF

V gene: TRBV6-5
D gene: NA
CDR3 protein: CASSYPRGGQFF

V gene: TRBV6-1
D gene: TRBD1
CDR3 protein: CASSPRTGADTGELFF

V gene: TRBV20-1
D gene: NA
CDR3 protein: CSASSGYQPQHF

V gene: TRBV12-3/TRBV12-4
D gene: NA
CDR3 protein: CASSFYEQDTGELFF

V gene: TRBV6-2/TRBV6-3
D gene: NA
CDR3 protein: CASNDRNTGELFF

V gene: TRBV20-1
D gene: TRBD2
CDR3 protein: CSATTSGAYTDTQYF

V gene: TRBV12-3/TRBV12-4
D gene: TRBD1
CDR3 protein: CASTHRGQGWSPLHF

V gene: TRBV20-1
D gene: TRBD2
CDR3 protein: CRLRTSGDSSYEQYF

V gene: TRBV7-6
D gene: NA
CDR3 protein: CASSSGLLNTGELFF

V gene: TRBV5-1
D gene: NA
CDR3 protein: CASSSGFWATSTDTQYF

V gene: TRBV19
D gene: NA
CDR3 protein: CASSISGRFSGNTIYF

V gene: TRBV7-9
D gene: NA
CDR3 protein: CASSFGADNSPLHF

V gene: TRBV7-2
D gene: TRBD1
CDR3 protein: CASSPRDRAVQPQHF

V gene: TRBV29-1
D gene: NA
CDR3 protein: CSVLENTEAFF

V gene: TRBV5-1
D gene: NA
CDR3 protein: CASSFDRRSDGYTF

V gene: TRBV5-4
D gene: NA
CDR3 protein: CASSLDPGAEQFF

V gene: TRBV5-1
D gene: NA
CDR3 protein: CASSLGPQGSSDTQYF

V gene: TRBV4-1
D gene: NA
CDR3 protein: CASSYGPQRGFAKNIQYF

V gene: TRBV4-3
D gene: NA
CDR3 protein: CASSQDTRGYTEAFF

V gene: TRBV9
D gene: NA
CDR3 protein: CASSVETGGTYNEQFF

V gene: TRBV3-1
D gene: NA
CDR3 protein: CASSRGTVTGELFF